Below, 28 T cell receptor beta chains from the same sample are listed, as sequenced in a study of blood T cell repertoires in COVID-19. Profiled with immunoSEQ multiplex PCR; TCRdb holds only in-frame clones, not every one. The table lists roughly 200,000 clones, 86% of them singletons. Sequencing was done on a sample of PBMCs or T cells enriched from blood (not recorded which). The receptors shown here come from a man in his forties or fifties with acute COVID-19.

Comment on this clone: The sample contains more than one DNA sequence encoding this CDR3. The V call is TRBV9, the J call TRBJ1-1; no clear D gene. The CDR3 extends over 13 amino acids. Trimming took 2 bases from V and 2 from J, leaving 7 bases between them. CDR1 is SGDLS and CDR2 is YYNGEE in the germline V gene. CDR3 amino acids: CASSVSGNTEAFF. The DNA of the CDR3 is TGTGCCAGCAGCGTCAGCGGAAACACTGAAGCTTTCTTT.

The chain links TRBV28 to TRBJ1-1; unclear D gene. V gave up 10 bases and J gave up 0 bases, with 12 bases separating them. The CDR3 contains 13 residues. Germline V gene lookup returns CDR1 MDHEN and CDR2 SYDVKM. The CDR3 sequence is CAIKSGLNTEAFF. The DNA of the CDR3 is TGTGCCATTAAATCGGGATTGAACACTGAAGCTTTCTTT.

The rearrangement joins TRBV28 to TRBJ1-5, with TRBD1 matching 7 bases. The V gene end was trimmed by 4 bases and the J gene end by 0 bases; junction bases not matched to a gene: 12. The CDR3 extends over 18 amino acids. Germline CDR1 reads MDHEN; CDR2 reads SYDVKM. The CDR3 region is CASSYQDRVYYSNQPQHF. CDR3 nucleotide sequence: TGTGCCAGCAGTTACCAAGACAGGGTCTACTATAGCAATCAGCCCCAGCATTTT.

V usage is TRBV14 and J usage is TRBJ1-1; D is ambiguous. Germline V gene lookup returns CDR1 SGHDN and CDR2 FVKESK. The CDR3 length is 13 residues. V shed 6 bases and J shed 6 bases, with 14 bases lying between them. The CDR3 bases are TGTGCCAGCAGACCTACCGGGAATTCTGAAGCTTTCTTT. Translation: CASRPTGNSEAFF. The full variable domain, in which reference TRBV14 and TRBJ1-1 provide the parts outside the CDR3, is EAGVTQFPSHSVIEKGQTVTLRCDPISGHDNLYWYRRVMGKEIKFLLHFVKESKQDESGMPNNRFLAERTGGTYSTLKVQPAELEDSGVYFCASRPTGNSEAFFGQGTRLTVV.

The V call is TRBV5-1, the J call TRBJ2-3, with 7 bases matching TRBD1. This CDR3 spans 16 amino acids. CDR1 is SGHRS, CDR2 YFSETQ, per germline. V lost 1 base, J lost 1 base, and 6 bases stayed unmatched. CDR3 sequence reads: CASSLLSTGGTDTQYF. CDR3 sequence (DNA): TGCGCCAGCAGCTTGCTTAGTACAGGGGGCACAGATACGCAGTATTTT.

V and J are TRBV19 and TRBJ1-5; TRBD1 agrees at 10 bases. Trimming took 6 bases from V and 0 from J; bases not matched to a gene: 5. CDR3 length: 16 residues. CDR1 is LNHDA, CDR2 SQIVND, per germline (reference sequence). The CDR3: CASSQRDRGSNQPQHF. DNA for the CDR3: TGTGCCAGTAGCCAAAGGGACAGGGGTAGCAATCAGCCCCAGCATTTT.

CDR3: CASTSSRQGNGYTF. In DNA, the CDR3 is TGTGCCAGCACCTCCTCCCGACAGGGTAATGGCTACACCTTC. The J gene is TRBJ1-2, the V gene TRBV28, with TRBD1 matching 7 bases. CDR3 length equals 14 residues. Germline CDR1 is MDHEN and CDR2 is SYDVKM. The V and J ends lost 7 bases and 6 bases, in that order; junction bases with no gene match: 11.

The sample holds one count of this clone. The CDR3 here is CASSLAFSNSPLHF. The CDR3 DNA follows: TGCGCCAGCAGCTTGGCCTTTTCCAATTCACCCCTCCACTTT. V usage is TRBV5-1 and J usage is TRBJ1-6; D remains unclear. Germline CDR1 reads SGHRS; CDR2 reads YFSETQ. Trimming took off 0 bases at V and 7 bases at J, with 8 bases between the two ends. This CDR3 has 14 residues. The full variable domain, rest sourced from reference TRBV5-1 and TRBJ1-6, is KAGVTQTPRYLIKTRGQQVTLSCSPISGHRSVSWYQQTPGQGLQFLFEYFSETQRNKGNFPGRFSGRQFSNSRSEMNVSTLELGDSALYLCASSLAFSNSPLHFGNGTRLTVT.

The chain joins TRBV25-1 to TRBJ1-2, with D hard to call. Germline V gene sequence: CDR1 MGHDK, CDR2 SYGVNS. The CDR3 sequence is 14 residues long. V was pared by 6 bases and J by 3 bases, with 14 bases between. The CDR3 sequence is CASSEPQVDYGYTF. CDR3 sequence (DNA): TGTGCCAGCAGCGAACCTCAGGTGGACTATGGCTACACCTTC.

The chain links TRBV5-1 to TRBJ1-3; D not resolved. CDR3 length equals 13 residues. V lost 3 bases to trimming and J lost 2 bases, with 6 bases between them. Germline loops: CDR1 SGHRS, CDR2 YFSETQ. CDR3 region: CASSSFAGNTIYF. The CDR3 DNA reads TGCGCCAGCAGCTCCTTCGCTGGAAACACCATATATTTT.

About this clone: Its ends do not fully match the called genes, so a read error is possible. J is TRBJ2-5 and V is TRBV7-7; 7 bases agree with TRBD1. The CDR3 is made up of 14 amino acids. From germline, CDR1 is SSHAT and CDR2 FNYEAQ (reference sequence). This chain's CDR3 is CASSPTGIMETQYF. The CDR3 DNA reads TGTGCTAGCAGCCCGACAGGGATTATGGAGACCCAGTACTTC.

This clone was seen just once. The rearrangement uses TRBV28 and TRBJ2-2; D is uncertain. Germline CDR1 is MDHEN and CDR2 is SYDVKM. The CDR3 loop spans 14 amino acids. The V end lost 2 bases, the J end lost 1 base, and 5 bases lay between the germline ends. The CDR3 sequence: CASSLPRNTGELFF. The CDR3 DNA reads TGTGCCAGCAGTTTACCCAGGAACACCGGGGAGCTGTTTTTT.

This clone was found once. The chain couples TRBV4-1 to TRBJ2-5; TRBD1 agrees at 8 bases. The CDR3 loop spans 14 amino acids. V was pared by 1 base and J by 4 bases, with 2 bases of the junction left unmatched. Germline V gives CDR1 MGHRA, CDR2 YSYEKL. CDR3 DNA sequence: TGCGCCAGCAGCCAAGGGACAGGGAGAGAGACCCAGTACTTC. It encodes CASSQGTGRETQYF.

J is TRBJ1-2 and V is TRBV9; D unresolved. The V and J ends lost 0 bases and 4 bases respectively, with 10 bases between them. Germline V gives CDR1 SGDLS, CDR2 YYNGEE. This CDR3 comprises 14 residues. The CDR3 DNA follows: TGTGCCAGCAGCGTAGCACCGGCGGGCTATGGCTACACCTTC. It codes for CASSVAPAGYGYTF. Using reference TRBV9 and TRBJ1-2 for the parts outside the CDR3, the full variable domain is DSGVTQTPKHLITATGQRVTLRCSPRSGDLSVYWYQQSLDQGLQFLIQYYNGEERAKGNILERFSAQQFPDLHSELNLSSLELGDSALYFCASSVAPAGYGYTFGSGTRLTVV.

The J gene is TRBJ2-7, the V gene TRBV11-1, with 10 bases fitting TRBD1. Trimming cost V 3 bases and J 3 bases; bases outside gene matches: 8. Germline lookup yields CDR1 SGHAT and CDR2 FQDESV (reference sequence). CDR3 length: 16 amino acids. The CDR3 sequence: CASSFLMGQGRYEQYF. DNA of the CDR3: TGTGCCAGCAGCTTCCTCATGGGACAGGGGCGCTACGAGCAGTACTTC.

J is TRBJ2-1 and V is TRBV19; perhaps TRBD2 as D (6 bases). The CDR3 consists of 15 residues. Germline V gene lookup returns CDR1 LNHDA and CDR2 SQIVND (reference sequence). V lost 2 bases, J lost 3 bases, and 11 bases lay in between. Here the CDR3 reads CASSITASVYNEQFF. The CDR3 DNA reads as TGTGCCAGTAGTATAACGGCTAGCGTCTACAATGAGCAGTTCTTC.

This chain links TRBV18 with TRBJ1-4, with TRBD1 as a possible D gene (6 bases). Trimming stripped 2 bases from V and 3 bases from J, with 10 bases between. Germline V lookup: CDR1 KGHSH, CDR2 LQKENI. The CDR3 runs to 15 residues. The DNA for the CDR3 is TGTGCCAGCTCACCAAGGGGGACGGCTAATGAAAAACTGTTTTTT. As protein: CASSPRGTANEKLFF.

The rearrangement links TRBV6-5 to TRBJ2-3; tentatively, D is TRBD2 (6 bases). This CDR3 is built from 15 residues. V was pared by 1 base and J by 3 bases, with 11 bases between. Germline lookup yields CDR1 MNHEY and CDR2 SVGAGI. CDR3 region: CASSYWREGTDTQYF. The CDR3 DNA reads TGTGCCAGCAGTTACTGGCGGGAAGGGACAGATACGCAGTATTTT.

The chain has TRBV5-6 and TRBJ1-1, with 8 bases matching TRBD1. J lost 5 bases, V lost 6 bases, and 3 bases had no gene match. Germline loops: CDR1 SGHDT, CDR2 YYEEEE. The CDR3 runs to 12 residues. The CDR3 loop is CASTGGVTEAFF. The CDR3 bases are TGTGCCAGCACAGGGGGCGTAACTGAAGCTTTCTTT.

The chain uses TRBV12-3 or TRBV12-4 and TRBJ2-1, with 7 bases fitting TRBD2. Losses at the gene ends were 10 bases for V and 8 bases for J; bases not matched to a gene: 8. The CDR3 has 12 residues. The CDR3, as DNA: TGTGCCATCCATAGCGGGCACCATGAGCAGTTCTTC. Protein: CAIHSGHHEQFF.

The gene calls are TRBV5-6 and TRBJ1-5; D is unresolved. Germline CDR1 is SGHDT and CDR2 is YYEEEE. This CDR3 is built from 15 residues. Trimming left V 2 bases short and J 7 bases short, with 16 bases between. The CDR3 here is CASSFFAWGEQPQHF. CDR3 DNA: TGTGCCAGCAGCTTTTTTGCTTGGGGAGAACAGCCCCAGCATTTT.

CDR3 coding DNA: TGTGCTAGTGGTTCCGGGACTAGCGGAGTCACTAGCACAGATACGCAGTATTTT. This encodes CASGSGTSGVTSTDTQYF. The V call is TRBV12-5, the J call TRBJ2-3; 11 bases are a match to TRBD2. The CDR3 is made up of 18 amino acids. Germline CDR1 reads LGHNT; CDR2 reads FRNRAP. V trimming: 4 bases; J trimming: 0 bases; junction bases outside the gene matches: 9.

The DNA for the CDR3 is TGTGCCAGCAGCTGGGGACAGGGCCCCGATAAGCCCCTCCACTTT. Residues: CASSWGQGPDKPLHF. The J gene is TRBJ1-6, the V gene TRBV7-9; 9 bases align to TRBD1. The germline V gene encodes CDR1 SEHNR and CDR2 FQNEAQ (reference sequence). Trimming took 4 bases from V and 13 from J; bases not matched to a gene: 11. The CDR3 is 15 residues long.

The chain has TRBV7-6 and TRBJ1-5; weak D call: TRBD1 (5 bases). Germline CDR1 SGHVS, CDR2 FNYEAQ. The CDR3 extends over 18 amino acids. Trimming left V 5 bases short and J 1 base short, with 21 bases between. In nucleotides, the CDR3 is TGTGCCAGCAGCCAATTACCCGCGGGGCTAGGAAGCAATCAGCCCCAGCATTTT. Protein: CASSQLPAGLGSNQPQHF. Full variable domain (missing parts from reference TRBV7-6 and TRBJ1-5): GAGVSQSPRYKVTKRGQDVALRCDPISGHVSLYWYRQALGQGPEFLTYFNYEAQQDKSGLPNDRFSAERPEGSISTLTIQRTEQRDSAMYRCASSQLPAGLGSNQPQHFGDGTRLSIL.

Here the CDR3 reads CASSLLAGTYEQYF. The CDR3 DNA follows: TGTGCCAGCAGCTTATTAGCGGGTACCTACGAGCAGTACTTC. V and J are TRBV7-2 and TRBJ2-7; 7 bases are shared with TRBD2. The CDR3 length is 14 residues. J gave up 2 bases and V 2 bases, and 3 bases lay outside the gene matches. The germline CDR1 and CDR2 sequences are SGHTA and FQGNSA.

V usage is TRBV28 and J usage is TRBJ2-7; D remains ambiguous. The CDR3 spans 13 residues. V was clipped by 3 bases and J by 0 bases, with 6 bases between them. The germline V gene encodes CDR1 MDHEN and CDR2 SYDVKM. CDR3 bases: TGTGCCAGCAGTTTGTTCAGCTCCTACGAGCAGTACTTC. It codes for CASSLFSSYEQYF.

The CDR3 loop reads CASERWVGYGYTF. CDR3 nucleotides: TGCGCCAGCGAGAGGTGGGTCGGCTATGGCTACACCTTC. The chain employs TRBV5-1 and TRBJ1-2; D not certain. The V end lost 7 bases, the J end lost 4 bases, and 14 bases lay between the germline ends. The V gene's germline CDR1 is SGHRS and CDR2 YFSETQ. The CDR3 covers 13 residues.

The J gene is TRBJ2-7, the V gene TRBV9, with D hard to call. The CDR3 contains 13 residues. Trimming took 4 bases from V and 1 from J, leaving 9 bases between them. Germline-derived CDR1 and CDR2 are SGDLS and YYNGEE. The DNA of the CDR3 is TGTGCCAGCAGCCTCCCAGGTTCCTACGAGCAGTACTTC. It specifies CASSLPGSYEQYF.